The clone carrying this TCR beta chain was counted only a few times. No antigen is known for it. Per the germline V gene, CDR1 is LNHDA and CDR2 is SQIVND (reference sequence). The CDR3 contains 15 residues. V lost 1 base and J 2 bases, leaving 11 bases between the germline ends. What was sequenced were expressed TCRB transcripts, since all of the isolated RNA had been reverse transcribed. Some clones are missing from TCRdb's copy, which holds only in-frame ones; the method was immunoSEQ multiplex PCR. The sample records a few hundred thousand clones, approximately 13% being singletons. Via CD45RO/CCR7/CD25/CD127/CD95/CD27, cells of the CD4+ naive, central memory, regulatory and stem cell-like memory subsets were sorted. The data stem from a study of beta chain features in type 1 diabetes. Study results and limitations: A greater similarity of naive, central memory and Treg TCRB repertoires was seen among patients than among healthy donors. Shorter TCRB CDR3s, moderately but significantly so, marked every one of the four CD4+ subsets in Type 1 diabetes patients.

The V call is TRBV19, the J call TRBJ2-5, with a tentative D call TRBD1 (5 bases). Sequencing was carried out using naive CD4+ T cells from blood. The TCR sequence derives from a woman aged 18-29 years with type 1 diabetes. In DNA form, the CDR3 reads TGTGCCAGTAGTATAGTAGGGGATCGGCAAGAGACCCAGTACTTC. It translates to CASSIVGDRQETQYF.